This T cell receptor (beta chain) was sequenced for a study of regulatory T cells in long-lasting Graves disease. Time point defined: newly diagnosed GD, antithyroid drugs for less than 3 months. From PBMCs, RNA was extracted and then used to make the TCR library. Graves' disease was diagnosed by American Thyroid Association guidelines. CDR3-region Arm-PCR and iRepertoire HTBI primers produced the TCR beta libraries. MiXCR was run by TCRdb on the multiplex PCR reads, yielding one entry per CDR3 protein. This sample has about 200,000 distinct CDR3 sequences, with around 17% found just once. The clonotype comes from a female donor with Graves disease. The sequences come from peripheral blood mononuclear cells (PBMCs), collected at new diagnosis, from a patient treated with antithyroid drugs.

The CDR3 protein is CASSFGGGRLNSPLHF. Here the CDR3 DNA reads TGTGCCAGCAGTTTTGGGGGCGGCAGGCTTAATTCACCCCTCCACTTT. The chain couples TRBV28 to TRBJ1-6; possibly TRBD1 for D (6 bases). V lost 3 bases and J 6 bases, leaving 15 bases between the germline ends. Germline-derived CDR1 and CDR2 are MDHEN and SYDVKM. This CDR3 contains 16 residues.